In its sample, the clone carrying this T cell receptor beta chain was seen many times. The CDR3 loop spans 14 amino acids. V was pared by 8 bases and J by 0 bases, with 12 bases between. Germline-derived CDR1 and CDR2 are MNHGY and SAAAGT. This entry is derived from a study of glioma-infiltrating T cells. TCR alpha and beta CDR3 regions were amplified from RNA using iRepertoire nested multiplex PCR. TCRdb independently ran MiXCR on the multiplex PCR reads; one entry per CDR3 protein. The sample has about 190,000 distinct CDR3 sequences, approximately 30% seen once. Source material: glioma tissue, nonneoplastic brain tissue, or PBMCs (not recorded which). V usage is TRBV6-8 and J usage is TRBJ2-3; D is unclear. The clonotype was recovered from a human donor with low-grade glioma or glioblastoma, undergoing nonglioma brain surgery, or in good health (not recorded which). The CDR3 DNA reads TGTGCCAGCGGACGCGTCAGAAGCACAGATACGCAGTATTTT. Its translation: CASGRVRSTDTQYF.